Described below is a single TCR beta chain sequence and its context. Its antigen remains unknown. Looked up from germline, CDR1 is LGHNT and CDR2 is FRNRAP. Trimming removed 0 bases at V and 3 bases at J, with 12 bases between. This CDR3 is 16 amino acids long. The data were obtained in a study of cytomegalovirus exposure and HLA in healthy donors. Study findings and constraints: Researchers catalogued around 150 TCR beta chains as cytomegalovirus-associated. Reportedly, cytomegalovirus status was diagnosed with high sensitivity and specificity.

The donors formed part of the approximately 110-subject validation cohort, distinct from the approximately 640-subject first cohort. Produced via immunoSEQ multiplex PCR; TCRdb's table is partial and in-frame only. Here the sample spans 190,000 or so clones, about 80% being singletons. V is TRBV12-5 and J is TRBJ1-5; tentative D call: TRBD1 (6 bases). The receptor's source is a woman younger than 35 in good health and CMV-seropositive. Sequenced input: PBMCs. The CDR3 DNA is TGTGCTAGTGGTTTGGTAGCGGGGGCGCCCAATCAGCCCCAGCATTTT. Translated, it gives CASGLVAGAPNQPQHF. Full variable domain (missing parts from reference TRBV12-5 and TRBJ1-5): DARVTQTPRHKVTEMGQEVTMRCQPILGHNTVFWYRQTMMQGLELLAYFRNRAPLDDSGMPKDRFSAEMPDATLATLKIQPSEPRDSAVYFCASGLVAGAPNQPQHFGDGTRLSIL.